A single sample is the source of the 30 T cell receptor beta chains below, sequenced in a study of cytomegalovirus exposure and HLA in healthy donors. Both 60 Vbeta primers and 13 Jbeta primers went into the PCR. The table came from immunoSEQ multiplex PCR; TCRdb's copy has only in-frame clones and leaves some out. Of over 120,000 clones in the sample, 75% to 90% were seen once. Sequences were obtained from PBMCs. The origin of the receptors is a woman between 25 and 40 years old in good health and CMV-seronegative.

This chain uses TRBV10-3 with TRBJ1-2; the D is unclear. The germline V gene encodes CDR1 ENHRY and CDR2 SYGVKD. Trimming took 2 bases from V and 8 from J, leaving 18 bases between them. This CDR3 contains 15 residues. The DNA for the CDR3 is TGTGCCATCAGTGAGCCCGGGTCCGCCTCTGAGGGCTACACCTTC. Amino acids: CAISEPGSASEGYTF.

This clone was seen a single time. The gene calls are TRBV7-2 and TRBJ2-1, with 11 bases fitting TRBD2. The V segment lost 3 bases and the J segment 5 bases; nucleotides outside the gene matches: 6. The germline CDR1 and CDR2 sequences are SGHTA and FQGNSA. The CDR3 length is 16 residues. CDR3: CASSLIAGGQNNEQFF. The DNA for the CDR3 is TGTGCCAGCAGCTTGATAGCGGGAGGGCAGAACAATGAGCAGTTCTTC.

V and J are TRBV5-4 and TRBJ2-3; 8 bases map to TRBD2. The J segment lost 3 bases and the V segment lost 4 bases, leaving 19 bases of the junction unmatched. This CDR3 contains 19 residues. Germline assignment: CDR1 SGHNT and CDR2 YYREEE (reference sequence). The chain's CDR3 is CASSPPLGHLSGSTDTQYF. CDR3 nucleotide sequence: TGTGCCAGCAGCCCCCCACTGGGACATCTAAGCGGGAGTACAGATACGCAGTATTTT.

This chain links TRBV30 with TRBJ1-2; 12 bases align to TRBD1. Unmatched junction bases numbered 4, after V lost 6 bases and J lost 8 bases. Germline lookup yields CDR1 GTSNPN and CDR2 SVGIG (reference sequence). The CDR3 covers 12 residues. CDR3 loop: CACGTGGDGYTF. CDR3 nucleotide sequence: TGTGCCTGTGGGACAGGGGGCGACGGCTACACCTTC.

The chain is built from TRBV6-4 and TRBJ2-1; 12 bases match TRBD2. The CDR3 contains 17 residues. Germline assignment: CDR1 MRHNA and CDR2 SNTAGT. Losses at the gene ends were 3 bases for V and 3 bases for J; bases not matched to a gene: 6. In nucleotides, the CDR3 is TGTGCCAGCAGTGAGGGGCTAGCGGGAGGGATCTACAATGAGCAGTTCTTC. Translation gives CASSEGLAGGIYNEQFF.

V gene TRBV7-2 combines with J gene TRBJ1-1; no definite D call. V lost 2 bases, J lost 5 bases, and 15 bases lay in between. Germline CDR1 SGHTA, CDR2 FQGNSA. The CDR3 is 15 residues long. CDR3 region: CASSLMRTGGTEAFF. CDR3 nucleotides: TGTGCCAGCAGCTTAATGCGGACGGGCGGGACTGAAGCTTTCTTT.

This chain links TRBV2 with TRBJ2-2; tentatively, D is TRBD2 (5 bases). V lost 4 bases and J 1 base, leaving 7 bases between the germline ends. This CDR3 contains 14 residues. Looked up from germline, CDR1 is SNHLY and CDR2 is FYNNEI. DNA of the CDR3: TGTGCCAGCAGTGGGGCGGGGAACACCGGGGAGCTGTTTTTT. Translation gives CASSGAGNTGELFF. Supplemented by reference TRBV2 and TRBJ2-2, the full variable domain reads EPEVTQTPSHQVTQMGQEVILRCVPISNHLYFYWYRQILGQKVEFLVSFYNNEISEKSEIFDDQFSVERPDGSNFTLKIRSTKLEDSAMYFCASSGAGNTGELFFGEGSRLTVL.

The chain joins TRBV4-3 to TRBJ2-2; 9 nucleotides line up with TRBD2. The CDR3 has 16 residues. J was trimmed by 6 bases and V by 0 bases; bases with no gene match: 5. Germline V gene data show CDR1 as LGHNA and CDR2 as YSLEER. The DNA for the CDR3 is TGCGCCAGCAGCCAAGAGGGTAGCGGGGGAGCCGGGGAGCTGTTTTTT. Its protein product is CASSQEGSGGAGELFF.

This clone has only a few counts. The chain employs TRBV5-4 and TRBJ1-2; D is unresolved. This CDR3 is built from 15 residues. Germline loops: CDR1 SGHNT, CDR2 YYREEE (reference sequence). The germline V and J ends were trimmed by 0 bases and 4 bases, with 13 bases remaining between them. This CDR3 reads CASSLAGVSGYGYTF. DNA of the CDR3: TGTGCCAGCAGCTTGGCCGGCGTTTCGGGCTATGGCTACACCTTC.

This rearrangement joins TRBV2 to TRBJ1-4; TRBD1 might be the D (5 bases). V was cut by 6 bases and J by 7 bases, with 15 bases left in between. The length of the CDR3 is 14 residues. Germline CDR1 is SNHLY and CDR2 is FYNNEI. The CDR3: CASRRGTPAEKLFF. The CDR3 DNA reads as TGTGCCAGCAGGCGGGGGACCCCCGCTGAAAAACTGTTTTTT. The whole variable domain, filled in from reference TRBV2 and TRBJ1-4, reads EPEVTQTPSHQVTQMGQEVILRCVPISNHLYFYWYRQILGQKVEFLVSFYNNEISEKSEIFDDQFSVERPDGSNFTLKIRSTKLEDSAMYFCASRRGTPAEKLFFGSGTQLSVL.

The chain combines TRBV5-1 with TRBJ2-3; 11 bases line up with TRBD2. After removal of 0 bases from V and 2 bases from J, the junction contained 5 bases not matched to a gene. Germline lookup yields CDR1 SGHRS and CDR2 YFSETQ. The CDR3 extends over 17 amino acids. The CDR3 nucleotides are TGCGCCAGCAGCTTGGCTCTAGCGGGGGGCCCCACAGATACGCAGTATTTT. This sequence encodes CASSLALAGGPTDTQYF.

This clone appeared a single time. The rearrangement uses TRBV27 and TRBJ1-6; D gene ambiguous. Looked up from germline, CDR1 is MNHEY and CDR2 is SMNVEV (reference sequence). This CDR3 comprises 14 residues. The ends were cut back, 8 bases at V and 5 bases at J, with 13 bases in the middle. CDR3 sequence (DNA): TGTGCCAGCTCGCTGGGAGGGAATAATTCACCCCTCCACTTT. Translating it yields CASSLGGNNSPLHF.

The chain's CDR3 is CASSEVRNNEQFF. In nucleotides, the CDR3 is TGCGCCAGCAGTGAGGTGCGAAACAATGAGCAGTTCTTC. The chain recombines TRBV10-1 with TRBJ2-1; no clear D gene. With 2 bases removed from V and 5 bases from J, the gap between germline ends came to 7 bases. The CDR3 consists of 13 residues. Germline V gene data show CDR1 as WNHNN and CDR2 as SYGVQD (reference sequence).

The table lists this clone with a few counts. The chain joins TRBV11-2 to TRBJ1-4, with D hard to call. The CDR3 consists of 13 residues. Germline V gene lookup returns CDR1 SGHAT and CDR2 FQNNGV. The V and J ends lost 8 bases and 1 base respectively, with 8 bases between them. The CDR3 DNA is TGTGCCAGCGGGCGAGTAACTAATGAAAAACTGTTTTTT. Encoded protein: CASGRVTNEKLFF. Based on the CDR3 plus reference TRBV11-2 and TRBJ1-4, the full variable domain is EAGVAQSPRYKIIEKRQSVAFWCNPISGHATLYWYQQILGQGPKLLIQFQNNGVVDDSQLPKDRFSAERLKGVDSTLKIQPAKLEDSAVYLCASGRVTNEKLFFGSGTQLSVL.

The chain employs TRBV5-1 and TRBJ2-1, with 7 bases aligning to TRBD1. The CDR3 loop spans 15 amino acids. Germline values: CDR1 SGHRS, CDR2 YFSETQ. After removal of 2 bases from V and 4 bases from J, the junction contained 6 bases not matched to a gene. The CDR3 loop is CASSFRDRLYNEQFF. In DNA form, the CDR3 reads TGCGCCAGCAGCTTCCGGGACAGACTTTACAATGAGCAGTTCTTC.

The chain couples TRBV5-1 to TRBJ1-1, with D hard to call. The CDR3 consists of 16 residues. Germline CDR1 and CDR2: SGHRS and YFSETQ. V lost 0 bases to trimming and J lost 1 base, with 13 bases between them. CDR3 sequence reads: CASSLGGPSRNTEAFF. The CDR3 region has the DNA TGCGCCAGCAGCTTGGGAGGGCCCTCAAGGAACACTGAAGCTTTCTTT.

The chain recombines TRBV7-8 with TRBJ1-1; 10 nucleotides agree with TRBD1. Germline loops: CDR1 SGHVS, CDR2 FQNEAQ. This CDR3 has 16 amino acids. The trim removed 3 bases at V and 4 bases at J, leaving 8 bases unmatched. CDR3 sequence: CASSFLRTGGTTEAFF. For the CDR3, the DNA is TGTGCCAGCAGCTTTCTCAGGACAGGGGGGACCACTGAAGCTTTCTTT.

The CDR3 sequence is CASTNGGRVNEQFF. CDR3 nucleotides: TGTGCCAGCACTAACGGGGGGAGGGTCAATGAGCAGTTCTTC. This chain links TRBV6-6 with TRBJ2-1; 7 positions match TRBD2. The CDR3 consists of 14 residues. V trimming: 7 bases; J trimming: 6 bases; junction bases outside the gene matches: 9. Germline V gene data show CDR1 as MNHNY and CDR2 as SVGAGI (reference sequence).

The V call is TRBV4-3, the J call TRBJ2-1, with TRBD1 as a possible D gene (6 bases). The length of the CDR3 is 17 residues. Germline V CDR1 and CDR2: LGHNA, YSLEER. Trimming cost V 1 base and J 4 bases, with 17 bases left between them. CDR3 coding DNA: TGCGCCAGCAGCCAAGTGGGGGCCGGGACGGTATACAATGAGCAGTTCTTC. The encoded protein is CASSQVGAGTVYNEQFF.

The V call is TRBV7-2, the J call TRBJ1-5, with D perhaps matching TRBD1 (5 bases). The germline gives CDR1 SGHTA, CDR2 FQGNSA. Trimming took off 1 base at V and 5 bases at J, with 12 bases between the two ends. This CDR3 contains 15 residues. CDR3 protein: CASSLGGGPHQPQHF. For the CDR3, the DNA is TGTGCCAGCAGCTTAGGGGGGGGACCTCATCAGCCCCAGCATTTT.

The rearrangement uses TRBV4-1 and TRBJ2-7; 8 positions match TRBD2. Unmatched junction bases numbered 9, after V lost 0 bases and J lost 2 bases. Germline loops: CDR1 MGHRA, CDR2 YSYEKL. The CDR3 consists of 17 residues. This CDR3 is CASSQDRTSGTTYEQYF. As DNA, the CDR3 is TGCGCCAGCAGCCAAGACCGCACTAGCGGAACCACCTACGAGCAGTACTTC.

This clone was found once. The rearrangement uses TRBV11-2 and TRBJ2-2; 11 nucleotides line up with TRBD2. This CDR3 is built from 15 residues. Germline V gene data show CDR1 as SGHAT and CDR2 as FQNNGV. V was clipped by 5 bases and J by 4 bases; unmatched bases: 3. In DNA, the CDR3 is TGTGCCAGCAGCCCACTAGCGGGGGCCACCGGGGAGCTGTTTTTT. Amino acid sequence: CASSPLAGATGELFF.

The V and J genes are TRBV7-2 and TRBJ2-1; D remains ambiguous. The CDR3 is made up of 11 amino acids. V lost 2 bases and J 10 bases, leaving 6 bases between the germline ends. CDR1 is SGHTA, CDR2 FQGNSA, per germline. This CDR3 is CASSLSPEQFF. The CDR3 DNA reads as TGTGCCAGCAGCTTAAGCCCAGAGCAGTTCTTC.

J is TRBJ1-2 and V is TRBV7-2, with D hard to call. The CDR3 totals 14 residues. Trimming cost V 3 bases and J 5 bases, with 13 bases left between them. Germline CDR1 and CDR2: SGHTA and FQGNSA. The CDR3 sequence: CASSFSSQNYGYTF. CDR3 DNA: TGTGCCAGCAGCTTTTCGTCGCAGAATTATGGCTACACCTTC.

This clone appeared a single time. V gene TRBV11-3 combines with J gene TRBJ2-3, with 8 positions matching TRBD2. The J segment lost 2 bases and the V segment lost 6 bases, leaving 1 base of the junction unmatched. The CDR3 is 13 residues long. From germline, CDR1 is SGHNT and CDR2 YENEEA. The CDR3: CASRAGATDTQYF. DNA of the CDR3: TGTGCCAGCAGAGCGGGGGCCACAGATACGCAGTATTTT. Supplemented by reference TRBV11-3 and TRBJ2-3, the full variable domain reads EAGVVQSPRYKIIEKKQPVAFWCNPISGHNTLYWYLQNLGQGPELLIRYENEEAVDDSQLPKDRFSAERLKGVDSTLKIQPAELGDSAVYLCASRAGATDTQYFGPGTRLTVL.

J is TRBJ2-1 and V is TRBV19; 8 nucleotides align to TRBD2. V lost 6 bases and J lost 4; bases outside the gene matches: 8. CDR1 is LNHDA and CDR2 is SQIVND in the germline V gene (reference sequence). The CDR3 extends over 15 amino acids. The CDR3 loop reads CASSISSSGYNEQFF. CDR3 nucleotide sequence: TGTGCCAGTAGCATTTCTTCTAGCGGGTACAATGAGCAGTTCTTC. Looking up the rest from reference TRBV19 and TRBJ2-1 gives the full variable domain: DGGITQSPKYLFRKEGQNVTLSCEQNLNHDAMYWYRQDPGQGLRLIYYSQIVNDFQKGDIAEGYSVSREKKESFPLTVTSAQKNPTAFYLCASSISSSGYNEQFFGPGTRLTVL.

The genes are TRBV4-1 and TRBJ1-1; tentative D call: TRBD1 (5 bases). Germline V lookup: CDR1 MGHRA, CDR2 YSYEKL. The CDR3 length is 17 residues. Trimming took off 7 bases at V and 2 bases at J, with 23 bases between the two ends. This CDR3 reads CASTSSVRGSLNTEAFF. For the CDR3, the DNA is TGCGCCAGCACCTCAAGTGTAAGGGGCAGTTTAAACACTGAAGCTTTCTTT.

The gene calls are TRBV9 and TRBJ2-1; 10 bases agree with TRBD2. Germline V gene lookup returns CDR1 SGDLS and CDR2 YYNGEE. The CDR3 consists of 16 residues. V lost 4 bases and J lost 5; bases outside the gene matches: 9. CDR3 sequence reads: CASSSRGGLADNEQFF. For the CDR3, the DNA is TGTGCCAGCAGCTCGAGGGGCGGACTAGCGGACAATGAGCAGTTCTTC.

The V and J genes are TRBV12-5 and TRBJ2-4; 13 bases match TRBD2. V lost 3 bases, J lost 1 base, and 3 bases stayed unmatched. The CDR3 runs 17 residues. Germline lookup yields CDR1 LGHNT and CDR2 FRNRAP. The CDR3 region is CASGFLTSGGAKNIQYF. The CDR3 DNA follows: TGTGCTAGTGGTTTCCTGACTAGCGGGGGGGCCAAAAACATTCAGTACTTC.

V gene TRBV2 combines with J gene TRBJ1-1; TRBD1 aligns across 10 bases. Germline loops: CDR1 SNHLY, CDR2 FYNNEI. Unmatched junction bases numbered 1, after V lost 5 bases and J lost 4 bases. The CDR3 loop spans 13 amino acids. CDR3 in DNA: TGTGCCAGCAGTCGGGACAGGGGCACTGAAGCTTTCTTT. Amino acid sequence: CASSRDRGTEAFF.